This T cell receptor (beta chain) appears in the sequencing data of a study of blood T cell repertoires in COVID-19. Study overall: Samples came from the United States, Italy and Spain, spanning acute and convalescent COVID-19.

This clone was seen a handful of times. TCRdb keeps only in-frame clones here, not all; method: immunoSEQ multiplex PCR. The repertoire has about 110,000 clones, about 80% of them found once; the top ten carry 11% to 15%. Germline trimming cut 3 bases from V and 6 bases from J; bases unmatched to any gene: 11. The CDR3 length is 18 residues. Germline assignment: CDR1 MRHNA and CDR2 SNTAGT. Sequencing used peripheral blood. The V and J genes are TRBV6-4 and TRBJ2-2; 12 bases are a match to TRBD2. The clonotype was recovered from a woman in her sixties or seventies with acute or convalescent COVID-19. The CDR3: CASSETIRLAGVPGELFF. The CDR3 DNA reads TGTGCCAGCAGTGAGACAATCCGACTAGCGGGGGTTCCCGGGGAGCTGTTTTTT.